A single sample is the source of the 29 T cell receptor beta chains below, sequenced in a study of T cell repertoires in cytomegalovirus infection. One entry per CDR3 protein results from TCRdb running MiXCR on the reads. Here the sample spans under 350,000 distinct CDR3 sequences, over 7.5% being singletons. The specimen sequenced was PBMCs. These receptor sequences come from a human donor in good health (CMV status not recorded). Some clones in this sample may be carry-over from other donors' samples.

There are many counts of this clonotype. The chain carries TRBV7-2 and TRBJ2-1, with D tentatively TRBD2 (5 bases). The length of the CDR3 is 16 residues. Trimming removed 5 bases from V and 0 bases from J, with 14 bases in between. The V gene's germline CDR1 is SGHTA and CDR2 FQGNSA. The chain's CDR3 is CASSPVRLSSYNEQFF. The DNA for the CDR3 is TGTGCCAGCAGCCCAGTTAGACTAAGCTCCTACAATGAGCAGTTCTTC.

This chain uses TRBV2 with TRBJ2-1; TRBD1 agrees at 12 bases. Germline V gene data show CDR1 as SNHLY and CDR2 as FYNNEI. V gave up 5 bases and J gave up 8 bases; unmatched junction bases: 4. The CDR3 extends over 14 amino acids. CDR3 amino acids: CASSSGQGAYEQFF. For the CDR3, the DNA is TGTGCCAGCAGTTCGGGACAGGGGGCATATGAGCAGTTCTTC.

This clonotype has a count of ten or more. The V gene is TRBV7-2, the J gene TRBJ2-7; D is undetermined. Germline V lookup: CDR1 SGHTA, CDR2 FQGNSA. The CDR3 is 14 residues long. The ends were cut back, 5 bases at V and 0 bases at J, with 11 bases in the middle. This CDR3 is CASSLDRSSYEQYF. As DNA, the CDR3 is TGTGCCAGCAGCCTGGACCGGAGCTCCTACGAGCAGTACTTC.

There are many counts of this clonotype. DNA of the CDR3: TGTGCCAGCAGCTCCATATGGCGGGAGGGCCCTACGAACACCGGGGAGCTGTTTTTT. As protein: CASSSIWREGPTNTGELFF. This chain connects TRBV7-2 to TRBJ2-2; TRBD2 matches at 9 bases. The V gene's germline CDR1 is SGHTA and CDR2 FQGNSA. The CDR3 is made up of 19 amino acids. V shed 4 bases, J shed 0 bases, and the junction held 12 bases outside the gene matches.

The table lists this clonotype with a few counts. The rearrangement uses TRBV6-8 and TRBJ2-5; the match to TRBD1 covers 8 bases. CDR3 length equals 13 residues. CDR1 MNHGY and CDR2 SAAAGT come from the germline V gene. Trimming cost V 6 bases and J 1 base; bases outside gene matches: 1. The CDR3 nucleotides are TGTGCCAGCAGAGGACAGGGCCAAGAGACCCAGTACTTC. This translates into CASRGQGQETQYF.

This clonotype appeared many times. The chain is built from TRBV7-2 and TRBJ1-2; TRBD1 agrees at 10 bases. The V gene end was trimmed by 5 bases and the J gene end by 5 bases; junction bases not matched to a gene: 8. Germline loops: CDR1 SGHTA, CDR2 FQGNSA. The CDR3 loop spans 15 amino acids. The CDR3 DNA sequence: TGTGCCAGCAGCCCGCGGACAGGGGGGGAATATGGCTACACCTTC. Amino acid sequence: CASSPRTGGEYGYTF.

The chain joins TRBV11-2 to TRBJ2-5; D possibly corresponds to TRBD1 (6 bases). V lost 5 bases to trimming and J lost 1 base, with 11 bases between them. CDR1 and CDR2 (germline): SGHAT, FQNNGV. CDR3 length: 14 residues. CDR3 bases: TGTGCCAGCAGCACGGGACAATCCCAAGAGACCCAGTACTTC. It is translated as CASSTGQSQETQYF.

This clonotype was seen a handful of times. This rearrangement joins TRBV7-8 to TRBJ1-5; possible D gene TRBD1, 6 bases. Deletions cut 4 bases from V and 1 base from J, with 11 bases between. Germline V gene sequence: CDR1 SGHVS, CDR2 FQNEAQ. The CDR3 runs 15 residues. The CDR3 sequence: CASSYVGGSNQPQHF. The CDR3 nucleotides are TGTGCCAGCAGCTACGTCGGGGGCAGCAATCAGCCCCAGCATTTT.

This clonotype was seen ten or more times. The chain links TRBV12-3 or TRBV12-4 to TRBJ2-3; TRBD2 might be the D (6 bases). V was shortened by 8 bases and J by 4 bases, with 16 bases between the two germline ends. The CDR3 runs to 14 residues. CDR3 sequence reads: CASRSMGLPDTQYF. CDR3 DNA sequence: TGTGCCAGCCGATCTATGGGACTTCCAGATACGCAGTATTTT.

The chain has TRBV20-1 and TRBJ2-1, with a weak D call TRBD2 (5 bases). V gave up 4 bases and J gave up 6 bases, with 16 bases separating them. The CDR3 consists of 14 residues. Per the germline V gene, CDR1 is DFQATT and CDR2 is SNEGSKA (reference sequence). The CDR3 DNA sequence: TGCAGTGCTAATCCAGAGGGTAGAGGCAATGAGCAGTTCTTC. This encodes CSANPEGRGNEQFF.

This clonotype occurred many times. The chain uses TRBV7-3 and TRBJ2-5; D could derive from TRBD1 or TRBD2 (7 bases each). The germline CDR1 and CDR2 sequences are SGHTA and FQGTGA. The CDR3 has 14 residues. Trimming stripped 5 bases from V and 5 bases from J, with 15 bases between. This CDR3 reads CASSRPGGGETQYF. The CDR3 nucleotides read TGTGCCAGCAGCCGCCCAGGGGGGGGGGAGACCCAGTACTTC. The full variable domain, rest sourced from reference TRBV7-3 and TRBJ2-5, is GAGVSQTPSNKVTEKGKYVELRCDPISGHTALYWYRQSLGQGPEFLIYFQGTGAADDSGLPNDRFFAVRPEGSVSTLKIQRTERGDSAVYLCASSRPGGGETQYFGPGTRLLVL.

CDR3 DNA sequence: TGTGCCAGCTCATACGGCAGGGGAATGGACAATCAGCCCCAGCATTTT. It encodes CASSYGRGMDNQPQHF. J is TRBJ1-5 and V is TRBV18; D possibly corresponds to TRBD1 (6 bases). The CDR3 is made up of 16 amino acids. Trimming pared 5 bases from V and 3 bases from J, leaving 17 bases between. Germline values: CDR1 KGHSH, CDR2 LQKENI.

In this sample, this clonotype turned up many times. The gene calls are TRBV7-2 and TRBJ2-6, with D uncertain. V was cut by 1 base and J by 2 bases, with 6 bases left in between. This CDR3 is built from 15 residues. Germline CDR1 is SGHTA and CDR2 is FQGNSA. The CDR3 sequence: CASSLGLTGANVLTF. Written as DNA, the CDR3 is TGTGCCAGCAGCTTAGGGTTAACTGGGGCCAACGTCCTGACTTTC.

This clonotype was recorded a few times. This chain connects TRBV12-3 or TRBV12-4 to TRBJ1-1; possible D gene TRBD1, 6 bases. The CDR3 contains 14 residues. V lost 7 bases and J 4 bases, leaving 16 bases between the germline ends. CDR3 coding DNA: TGTGCCAGCAAATGGGACACCCTGGGCACTGAAGCTTTCTTT. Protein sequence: CASKWDTLGTEAFF.

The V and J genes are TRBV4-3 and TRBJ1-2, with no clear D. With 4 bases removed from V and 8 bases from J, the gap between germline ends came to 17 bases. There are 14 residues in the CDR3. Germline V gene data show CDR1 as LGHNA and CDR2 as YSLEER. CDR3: CASSLDQGASGYTF. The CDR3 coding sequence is TGCGCCAGCAGCCTAGATCAAGGAGCGTCAGGCTACACCTTC.

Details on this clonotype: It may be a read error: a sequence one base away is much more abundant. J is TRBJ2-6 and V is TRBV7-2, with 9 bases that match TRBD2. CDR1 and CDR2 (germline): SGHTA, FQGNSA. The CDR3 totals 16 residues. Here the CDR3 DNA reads TGTGCCAGCAGGTCCAGCGGGGGGAGTGGGACCAACGTCCTGACTTTC. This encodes CASRSSGGSGTNVLTF.

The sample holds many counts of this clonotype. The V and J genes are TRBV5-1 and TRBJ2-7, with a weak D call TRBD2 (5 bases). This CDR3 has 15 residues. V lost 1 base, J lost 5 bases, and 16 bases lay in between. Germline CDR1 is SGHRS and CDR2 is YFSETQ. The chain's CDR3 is CASSLSPGVKDEQYF. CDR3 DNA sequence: TGCGCCAGCAGCTTGTCACCCGGGGTGAAGGACGAGCAGTACTTC.

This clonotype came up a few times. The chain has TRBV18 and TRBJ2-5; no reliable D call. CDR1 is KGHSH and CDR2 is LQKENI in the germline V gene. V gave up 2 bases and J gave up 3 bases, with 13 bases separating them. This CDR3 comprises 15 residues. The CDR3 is CASSPEAGWEETQYF. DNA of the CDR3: TGTGCCAGCTCACCAGAGGCAGGTTGGGAAGAGACCCAGTACTTC.

The CDR3 DNA is TGTGCCAGCACTCTAGACAGGGTGGCCGGGGAGCTGTTTTTT. Translated, it gives CASTLDRVAGELFF. This chain links TRBV6-2 or TRBV6-3 with TRBJ2-2, with 7 bases lining up with TRBD1. The CDR3 loop spans 14 amino acids. The junction had 8 bases not matched to a gene; V was cut back by 7 bases and J by 6 bases. Germline V gene sequence: CDR1 MNHEY, CDR2 SVGEGT.

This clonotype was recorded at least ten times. CDR3 sequence (DNA): TGTGCCAGCAGCTTAAGCGGAGGTGAGAACACTGAAGCTTTCTTT. It encodes CASSLSGGENTEAFF. This chain uses TRBV7-2 with TRBJ1-1; D not resolved. The CDR3 is 15 residues long. V was shortened by 2 bases and J by 1 base, with 11 bases between the two germline ends. The germline gives CDR1 SGHTA, CDR2 FQGNSA. Using reference TRBV7-2 and TRBJ1-1 for the parts outside the CDR3, the full variable domain is GAGVSQSPSNKVTEKGKDVELRCDPISGHTALYWYRQSLGQGLEFLIYFQGNSAPDKSGLPSDRFSAERTGGSVSTLTIQRTQQEDSAVYLCASSLSGGENTEAFFGQGTRLTVV.

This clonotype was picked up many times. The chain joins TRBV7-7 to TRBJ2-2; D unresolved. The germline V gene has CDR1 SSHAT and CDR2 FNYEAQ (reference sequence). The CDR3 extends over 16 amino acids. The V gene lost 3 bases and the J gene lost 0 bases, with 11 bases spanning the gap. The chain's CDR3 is CASSFSGITNTGELFF. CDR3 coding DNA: TGTGCCAGCAGCTTTAGTGGAATTACGAACACCGGGGAGCTGTTTTTT. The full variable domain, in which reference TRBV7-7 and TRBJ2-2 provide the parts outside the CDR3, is GAGVSQSPRYKVTKRGQDVTLRCDPISSHATLYWYQQALGQGPEFLTYFNYEAQPDKSGLPSDRFSAERPEGSISTLTIQRTEQRDSAMYRCASSFSGITNTGELFFGEGSRLTVL.

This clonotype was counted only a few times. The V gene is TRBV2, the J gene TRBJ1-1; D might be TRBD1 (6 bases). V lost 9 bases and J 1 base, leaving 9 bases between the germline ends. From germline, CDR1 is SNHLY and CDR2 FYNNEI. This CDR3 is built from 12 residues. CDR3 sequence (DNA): TGTGCCAGAGGACAGACGAACACTGAAGCTTTCTTT. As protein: CARGQTNTEAFF.

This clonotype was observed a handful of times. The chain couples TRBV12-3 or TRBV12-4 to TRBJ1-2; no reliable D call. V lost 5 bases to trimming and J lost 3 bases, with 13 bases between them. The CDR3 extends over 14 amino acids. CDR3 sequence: CASSANHRHYGYTF. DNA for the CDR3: TGTGCCAGCAGTGCTAATCATAGGCACTATGGCTACACCTTC.

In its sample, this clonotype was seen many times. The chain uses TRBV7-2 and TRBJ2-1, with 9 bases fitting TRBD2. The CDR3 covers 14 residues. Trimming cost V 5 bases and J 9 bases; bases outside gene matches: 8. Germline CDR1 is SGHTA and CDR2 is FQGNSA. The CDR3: CASSPGTSSLEQFF. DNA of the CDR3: TGTGCCAGCAGCCCCGGGACTAGCAGTCTTGAGCAGTTCTTC.

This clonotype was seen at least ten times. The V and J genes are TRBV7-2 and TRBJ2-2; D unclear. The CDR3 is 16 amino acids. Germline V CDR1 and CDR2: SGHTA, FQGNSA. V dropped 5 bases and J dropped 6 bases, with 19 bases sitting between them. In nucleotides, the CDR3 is TGTGCCAGCAGCAAAATGGCAGGCGGACGTTCCGGGGAGCTGTTTTTT. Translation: CASSKMAGGRSGELFF.

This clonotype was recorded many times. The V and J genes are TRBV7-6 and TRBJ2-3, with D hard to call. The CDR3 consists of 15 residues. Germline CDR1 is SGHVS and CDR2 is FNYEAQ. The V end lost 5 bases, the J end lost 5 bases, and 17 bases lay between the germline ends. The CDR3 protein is CASSETLGWGDTQYF. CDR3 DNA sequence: TGTGCCAGCAGCGAAACTCTCGGTTGGGGAGATACGCAGTATTTT.

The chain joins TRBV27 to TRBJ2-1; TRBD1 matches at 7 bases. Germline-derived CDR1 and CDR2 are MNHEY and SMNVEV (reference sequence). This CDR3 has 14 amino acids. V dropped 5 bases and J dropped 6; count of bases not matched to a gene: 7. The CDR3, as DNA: TGTGCCAGCAGTCTGATCGGGACAGCCAATGAGCAGTTCTTC. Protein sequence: CASSLIGTANEQFF.

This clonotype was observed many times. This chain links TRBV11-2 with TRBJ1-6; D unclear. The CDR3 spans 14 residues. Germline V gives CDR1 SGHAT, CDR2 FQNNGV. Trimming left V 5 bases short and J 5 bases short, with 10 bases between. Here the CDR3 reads CASSRARNNSPLHF. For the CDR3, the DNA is TGTGCCAGCAGCCGGGCCCGGAATAATTCACCCCTCCACTTT. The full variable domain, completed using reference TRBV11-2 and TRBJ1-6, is EAGVAQSPRYKIIEKRQSVAFWCNPISGHATLYWYQQILGQGPKLLIQFQNNGVVDDSQLPKDRFSAERLKGVDSTLKIQPAKLEDSAVYLCASSRARNNSPLHFGNGTRLTVT.

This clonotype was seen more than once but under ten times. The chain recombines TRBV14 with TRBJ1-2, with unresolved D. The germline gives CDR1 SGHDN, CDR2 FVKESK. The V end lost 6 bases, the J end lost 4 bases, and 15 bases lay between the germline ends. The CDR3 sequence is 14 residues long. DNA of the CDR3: TGTGCCAGCAGTTCTTTCGCCGACCTCTATGGCTACACCTTC. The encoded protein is CASSSFADLYGYTF.